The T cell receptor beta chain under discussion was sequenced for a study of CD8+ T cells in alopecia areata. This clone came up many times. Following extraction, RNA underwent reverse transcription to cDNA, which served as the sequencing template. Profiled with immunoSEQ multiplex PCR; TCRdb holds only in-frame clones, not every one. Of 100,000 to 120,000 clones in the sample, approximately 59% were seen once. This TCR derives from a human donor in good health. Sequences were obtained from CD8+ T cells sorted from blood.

CDR3 DNA sequence: TGTGCCAGCAGTGAAACGGCTAGCGGGGGGAATGAGCAGTTCTTC. Translated: CASSETASGGNEQFF. The rearrangement uses TRBV6-1 and TRBJ2-1; the match to TRBD2 covers 11 bases. Germline V gene sequence: CDR1 MNHNS, CDR2 SASEGT. This CDR3 contains 15 residues. J was trimmed by 7 bases and V by 2 bases; bases with no gene match: 4.